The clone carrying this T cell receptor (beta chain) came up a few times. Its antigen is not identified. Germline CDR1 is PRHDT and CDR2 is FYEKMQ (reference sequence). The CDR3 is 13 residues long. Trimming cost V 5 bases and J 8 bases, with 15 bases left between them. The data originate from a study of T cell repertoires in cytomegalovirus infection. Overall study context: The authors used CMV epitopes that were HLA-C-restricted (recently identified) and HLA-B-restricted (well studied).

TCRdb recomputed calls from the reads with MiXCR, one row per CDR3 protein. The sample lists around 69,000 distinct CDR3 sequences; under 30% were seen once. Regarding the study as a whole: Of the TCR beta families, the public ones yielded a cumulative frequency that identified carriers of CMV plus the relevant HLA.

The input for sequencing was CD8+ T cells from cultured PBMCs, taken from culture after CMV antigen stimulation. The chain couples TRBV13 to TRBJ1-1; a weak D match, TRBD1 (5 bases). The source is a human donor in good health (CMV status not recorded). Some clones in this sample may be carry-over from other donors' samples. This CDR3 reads CASSPYGTLEAFF. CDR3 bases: TGTGCCAGCAGCCCCTACGGGACTCTCGAAGCTTTCTTT.